This T cell receptor (beta chain) came from a study of T cell changes during pregnancy in multiple sclerosis. The repertoire was sequenced with immunoSEQ multiplex PCR; TCRdb's copy has only in-frame clones and lacks some. The repertoire holds 50,000 to 65,000 clones, with more than 75% as singletons. This CDR3 is 16 amino acids long. Germline V CDR1 and CDR2: SGHTA, FQGTGA. V lost 1 base to trimming and J lost 6 bases; unmatched junction nucleotides: 9. This clonotype originated in a female donor with multiple sclerosis, enrolled in a pregnancy study. This sample comprised peripheral blood, obtained in the second trimester of pregnancy. The chain combines TRBV7-3 with TRBJ2-3; TRBD2 matches 8 bases. The CDR3: CASSLRRGAEGDTQYF. As DNA, the CDR3 is TGTGCCAGCAGCTTAAGGCGGGGGGCCGAAGGGGATACGCAGTATTTT.